The present entry profiles one T cell receptor beta chain with its context. Donors gave around 10 milliliters of peripheral blood apiece. The sample is drawn from a study of blood T cells in healthy people across ages. The CDR3 has 18 amino acids. V gave up 6 bases and J gave up 0 bases; unmatched junction bases: 11. Germline loops: CDR1 MNHEY, CDR2 SMNVEV (reference sequence). A sample-barcoded 5' primer and a J-beta primer mix were used in a second PCR of about 7 to 11 cycles. One entry per CDR3 protein, called by TCRdb with MiXCR from the 5' RACE reads. The table records 650,000 to 800,000 distinct CDR3 sequences, approximately 48% of them present only once.

The source of this sequence is a man aged 55 to 70 in good health. Sequenced material: blood. The chain couples TRBV27 to TRBJ2-3; 11 positions match TRBD2. The CDR3 loop reads CASSQGLAGGPSTDTQYF. The CDR3 DNA sequence: TGTGCCAGCAGCCAGGGGCTAGCGGGGGGTCCGAGCACAGATACGCAGTATTTT.